This TCR delta chain was captured by sequencing in a study of Vδ1+ human thymocytes. Points from the study as a whole: Approximately 20% of thymic delta-chain sequences were Vdelta2, with few Vdelta3, unlike blood Vdelta1+ controls. Highly polyclonal TRG and TRD repertoires with Gaussian CDR3 length distributions appeared in thymus.

Extracted RNA was reverse transcribed into cDNA. Multiplex PCR used pooled V-gene forward primers and a constant-region reverse primer to amplify CDR3s. TCRdb used CATT to re-call clones from the multiplex PCR reads. The data show about 50,000 delta-chain clones, around 15% seen once. Turning to this clone: Its matching antigen is unknown.

V was shortened by 0 bases and J by 5 bases, with 22 bases between the two germline ends. CDR1 and CDR2 (germline): TSWWSYY, QGS. The CDR3 is 18 residues long. The chain links TRDV1 to TRDJ1; D perhaps matches TRDD3 (5 bases). The sequence derives from a girl less than two years old who had congenital heart surgery. Sequenced material: Vdelta1+ gamma-delta thymocytes from the thymus. Subset: FACS-sorted CD3+ TCRalphabeta- TCRVdelta1+ TCRVdelta2- thymocytes. The CDR3 DNA sequence: TGTGCTCTTGGGGAACTAGGAAGAGCTGGGATCGCGCGGGATAAACTCATCTTT. Amino acid sequence: CALGELGRAGIARDKLIF.